The clone carrying this TCR beta chain was seen only a few times. Its antigen is not identified. It was with unique molecular identifiers that the TCRbeta library was prepared. MiXCR was run by TCRdb on the PCR reads, yielding one entry per CDR3 protein. The sample has 600,000 or so distinct CDR3 sequences, around 23% seen once; the top ten hold roughly 15%. These data originate in a study of T-cell reconstitution after alpha-beta-depleted transplantation in children. Trimming removed 6 bases at V and 6 bases at J, with 11 bases between. The CDR3 sequence is 12 residues long. CDR1 MNHEY and CDR2 SVGAGI come from the germline V gene. Broader study findings: Fresh T-cell production supplied most of the T-cell counts and diversity seen one year after transplant. There were some patients whose high TCRbeta diversity at day 60 came from surviving recipient T cells and thymic progenitors. Expanded graft clones numbering several hundred reportedly gave rise to alpha-beta T cells about two months after transplant.

The chain couples TRBV6-5 to TRBJ2-5, with TRBD2 as a possible D gene (5 bases). Sequenced material: PBMCs, mostly from graft donor cells, taken 360 days after TCRalphabeta/CD19-depleted stem cell transplant. This TCR was recovered from a boy less than two years old who had a stem cell transplant for acute myeloid leukemia, so the T cells may come from the graft donor. The CDR3 coding sequence is TGTGCCAGCAGCAGTGGGAGCAAGACCCAGTACTTC. It codes for CASSSGSKTQYF.